The 17 T cell receptor beta chains below all came from one sample that was sequenced in a study of T cells after yellow fever vaccination. From the 5' RACE reads, TCRdb called clonotypes with MiXCR, one entry per CDR3 protein. The table includes about 630,000 distinct CDR3 sequences, roughly an eighth detected once. Sequences were derived from PBMCs, sampled on the day of the yellow fever booster vaccination. Receptor source: a man aged 25 to 40 who received the YFV17D yellow fever vaccine.

The chain couples TRBV4-3 to TRBJ1-4; D call uncertain. V lost 0 bases and J 12 bases, leaving 20 bases between the germline ends. In germline, CDR1 is LGHNA, CDR2 YSLEER. There are 16 residues in the CDR3. The CDR3 DNA is TGCGCCAGCAGCCAAGAAGCGACAATACTAATGAAGGAACTGTTTTTT. It yields the protein CASSQEATILMKELFF.

This clonotype has just a few counts. The V and J genes are TRBV11-1 and TRBJ2-7, with 8 bases lining up with TRBD1. With V trimmed by 7 bases and J by 5 bases, 22 bases remained unmatched. The germline V gene has CDR1 SGHAT and CDR2 FQDESV (reference sequence). This CDR3 comprises 18 residues. The CDR3 loop is CASTPDRANVGPWNEQYF. The CDR3 region has the DNA TGTGCCAGCACCCCGGACAGGGCCAACGTGGGACCGTGGAACGAGCAGTACTTC.

A few counts support this clonotype. CDR3 region: CASSWGGTQYF. The CDR3 DNA sequence: TGTGCCAGCAGTTGGGGGGGTACGCAGTATTTT. V is TRBV12-3 or TRBV12-4 and J is TRBJ2-3; TRBD2 matches at 7 bases. The trim removed 4 bases at V and 8 bases at J, leaving 0 bases unmatched. The CDR3 has 11 amino acids.

The chain recombines TRBV7-6 with TRBJ2-1; 7 positions match TRBD2. Germline assignment: CDR1 SGHVS and CDR2 FNYEAQ. The CDR3 spans 15 residues. The V gene end was trimmed by 6 bases and the J gene end by 7 bases; junction bases not matched to a gene: 12. The CDR3 DNA is TGTGCCAGCAGGTCGCCGGGGGAGGGAGTGAATGAGCAGTTCTTC. Translated, it gives CASRSPGEGVNEQFF.

This clonotype has only a few counts. The chain employs TRBV18 and TRBJ2-7, with D maybe TRBD2 (5 bases). The CDR3 spans 12 residues. Germline assignment: CDR1 KGHSH and CDR2 LQKENI. Trimming took 2 bases from V and 9 from J, leaving 11 bases between them. CDR3 in DNA: TGTGCCAGCTCACCAGGGAGTACTGGGCAGTACTTC. This encodes CASSPGSTGQYF.

The V call is TRBV11-2, the J call TRBJ2-6; 16 positions agree with TRBD2. This CDR3 has 19 amino acids. V was clipped by 10 bases and J by 4 bases; unmatched bases: 13. Germline loops: CDR1 SGHAT, CDR2 FQNNGV. CDR3 sequence (DNA): TGTGCCACCCAACCCAAACCGGGACTAGCGGGAGGGGGGGCCAACGTCCTGACTTTC. The encoded protein is CATQPKPGLAGGGANVLTF.

The V call is TRBV14, the J call TRBJ2-7; TRBD1 might be the D (6 bases). V lost 0 bases to trimming and J lost 3 bases, with 9 bases between them. This CDR3 has 14 amino acids. Per germline, CDR1 SGHDN and CDR2 FVKESK. CDR3 nucleotides: TGTGCCAGCAGCCAAGAGCCAGGGGTCTACGAGCAGTACTTC. Translated: CASSQEPGVYEQYF.

The CDR3 loop reads CASSETDMNTEAFF. As DNA, the CDR3 is TGCGCCAGCAGCGAGACAGATATGAACACTGAAGCTTTCTTT. V is TRBV5-1 and J is TRBJ1-1, with D possibly matching TRBD1 (5 bases). The CDR3 contains 14 residues. Germline V gives CDR1 SGHRS, CDR2 YFSETQ. The V end lost 4 bases, the J end lost 0 bases, and 10 bases lay between the germline ends.

The rearrangement links TRBV29-1 to TRBJ2-3, with 7 bases aligning to TRBD2. This CDR3 has 14 residues. J gave up 0 bases and V 3 bases, and 3 bases lay outside the gene matches. Looked up from germline, CDR1 is SQVTM and CDR2 is ANQGSEA. CDR3 nucleotides: TGCAGCGTTGATTATAGCGGGAGCACAGATACGCAGTATTTT. Translation: CSVDYSGSTDTQYF.

This clonotype turned up a few times. The V gene is TRBV5-1, the J gene TRBJ2-1; possible D gene TRBD2, 6 bases. The CDR3 runs 14 residues. The germline V gene has CDR1 SGHRS and CDR2 YFSETQ. The germline V and J ends were trimmed by 3 bases and 3 bases, with 10 bases remaining between them. The CDR3 DNA is TGCGCCAGCAGCTCGGGAGAAGTCTACAATGAGCAGTTCTTC. Its protein is CASSSGEVYNEQFF.

This clonotype has a handful of counts. V usage is TRBV7-9 and J usage is TRBJ2-1; 7 positions agree with TRBD2. V trimming: 2 bases; J trimming: 15 bases; junction bases outside the gene matches: 10. CDR1 is SEHNR and CDR2 is FQNEAQ in the germline V gene (reference sequence). The CDR3 consists of 13 residues. The CDR3 coding sequence is TGTGCCAGCAGCTTAAGGGTAGGGGAGGGGCTGTTCTTC. It is translated as CASSLRVGEGLFF. The whole variable domain, filled in from reference TRBV7-9 and TRBJ2-1, reads DTGVSQNPRHKITKRGQNVTFRCDPISEHNRLYWYRQTLGQGPEFLTYFQNEAQLEKSRLLSDRFSAERPKGSFSTLEIQRTEQGDSAMYLCASSLRVGEGLFFGPGTRLTVL.

There are a few counts of this clonotype. This chain joins TRBV10-3 and TRBJ1-5, with 9 nucleotides matching TRBD1. V lost 4 bases and J lost 2; bases outside the gene matches: 6. The CDR3 totals 16 residues. Germline V gene data show CDR1 as ENHRY and CDR2 as SYGVKD. The chain's CDR3 is CAISGGQGGGNQPQHF. The DNA of the CDR3 is TGTGCCATCAGTGGGGGACAGGGCGGCGGCAATCAGCCCCAGCATTTT.

This clonotype was picked up many times. V and J are TRBV7-9 and TRBJ2-3, with D unresolved. The germline V gene has CDR1 SEHNR and CDR2 FQNEAQ (reference sequence). This CDR3 region has 10 residues. CDR3 nucleotide sequence: TGTACTTGGAGCACAGATACGCAGTATTTT. This codes for CTWSTDTQYF.

The V gene is TRBV5-6, the J gene TRBJ2-7; possibly TRBD1 for D (7 bases). The germline CDR1 and CDR2 sequences are SGHDT and YYEEEE. There are 15 residues in the CDR3. V lost 4 bases to trimming and J lost 5 bases, with 19 bases between them. The CDR3 spells CASSTATGRWDEQYF. DNA of the CDR3: TGTGCCAGCAGCACCGCGACAGGGAGGTGGGACGAGCAGTACTTC.

The J gene is TRBJ2-7, the V gene TRBV12-3 or TRBV12-4; 7 nucleotides match TRBD1. CDR3 length: 13 amino acids. Trimming removed 5 bases from V and 3 bases from J; junction bases left unmatched: 4. This chain's CDR3 is CASSDGQVYEQYF. CDR3 DNA: TGTGCCAGCAGTGATGGACAGGTCTACGAGCAGTACTTC.

This chain joins TRBV25-1 and TRBJ1-1; 8 bases agree with TRBD1. The germline V gene encodes CDR1 MGHDK and CDR2 SYGVNS. After removal of 8 bases from V and 4 bases from J, the junction contained 6 bases not matched to a gene. The CDR3 is made up of 13 amino acids. DNA for the CDR3: TGTGCCAGCCCGGACAGGGCGAGCACTGAAGCTTTCTTT. This encodes CASPDRASTEAFF.

The V gene is TRBV5-6, the J gene TRBJ2-5; TRBD2 matches at 13 bases. V shed 7 bases, J shed 3 bases, and the junction held 9 bases outside the gene matches. Looked up from germline, CDR1 is SGHDT and CDR2 is YYEEEE. The CDR3 runs 16 residues. The CDR3 reads CASETPGLAGKETQYF. CDR3 in DNA: TGTGCCAGCGAGACGCCGGGACTAGCGGGGAAAGAGACCCAGTACTTC. Together with reference TRBV5-6 and TRBJ2-5, the CDR3 gives the full variable domain: DAGVTQSPTHLIKTRGQQVTLRCSPKSGHDTVSWYQQALGQGPQFIFQYYEEEERQRGNFPDRFSGHQFPNYSSELNVNALLLGDSALYLCASETPGLAGKETQYFGPGTRLLVL.